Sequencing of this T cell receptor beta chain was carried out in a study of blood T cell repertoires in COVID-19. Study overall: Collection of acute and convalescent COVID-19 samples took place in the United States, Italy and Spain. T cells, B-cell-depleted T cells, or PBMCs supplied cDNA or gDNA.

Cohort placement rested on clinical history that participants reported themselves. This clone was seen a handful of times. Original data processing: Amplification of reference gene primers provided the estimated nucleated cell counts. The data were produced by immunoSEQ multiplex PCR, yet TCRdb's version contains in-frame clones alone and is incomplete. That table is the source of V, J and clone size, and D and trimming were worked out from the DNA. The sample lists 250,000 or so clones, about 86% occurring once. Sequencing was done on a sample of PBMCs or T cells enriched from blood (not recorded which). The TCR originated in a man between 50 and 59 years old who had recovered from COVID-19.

The CDR3 DNA reads TGTGCCAGCAGCCCCACCGCCTATGCAGGCGGCTACACCTTC. The encoded protein is CASSPTAYAGGYTF. V gene TRBV7-3 combines with J gene TRBJ1-2, with no clear D. V lost 5 bases to trimming and J lost 8 bases, with 18 bases between them. The CDR3 contains 14 residues. Germline-derived CDR1 and CDR2 are SGHTA and FQGTGA.